Presented here are 23 T cell receptor beta chains from one specimen sequenced in a study of regulatory T cells in long-lasting Graves disease. The time point denotes: persistent/refractory GD, antithyroid drugs over 5 years with positive TRAb. The TCR library was prepared using RNA isolated from PBMCs. Library construction for TCR beta used iRepertoire HTBI primers and Arm-PCR of CDR3 regions. TCRdb called the multiplex PCR reads again in MiXCR, with one record for every CDR3 protein. The sample contains some 470,000 distinct CDR3 sequences, about a fifth of which appear only once. The sample here was peripheral blood mononuclear cells (PBMCs), taken when the disease was refractory, from a patient treated with antithyroid drugs. The receptors were sampled from a female donor with Graves disease.

The chain links TRBV7-2 to TRBJ2-3; possibly TRBD2 for D (6 bases). The V and J ends lost 1 base and 3 bases respectively, with 11 bases between them. Germline loops: CDR1 SGHTA, CDR2 FQGNSA. The CDR3 sequence is 15 residues long. The DNA for the CDR3 is TGTGCCAGCAGCTTAGTTGTCGGGGGAACAGATACGCAGTATTTT. Translating gives CASSLVVGGTDTQYF. Supplemented by reference TRBV7-2 and TRBJ2-3, the full variable domain reads GAGVSQSPSNKVTEKGKDVELRCDPISGHTALYWYRQSLGQGLEFLIYFQGNSAPDKSGLPSDRFSAERTGGSVSTLTIQRTQQEDSAVYLCASSLVVGGTDTQYFGPGTRLTVL.

This clonotype was seen ten or more times. The genes are TRBV2 and TRBJ1-5, with 7 bases that match TRBD1. J was trimmed by 4 bases and V by 10 bases; bases with no gene match: 4. The CDR3 totals 12 residues. Germline-derived CDR1 and CDR2 are SNHLY and FYNNEI. CDR3 loop: CATGTVNQPQHF. In nucleotides, the CDR3 is TGTGCCACCGGGACAGTAAATCAGCCCCAGCATTTT.

The chain carries TRBV20-1 and TRBJ2-1, with D possibly being TRBD2 (6 bases). The germline V and J ends were trimmed by 0 bases and 5 bases, with 17 bases remaining between them. The CDR3 has 16 residues. CDR1 DFQATT and CDR2 SNEGSKA come from the germline V gene (reference sequence). The CDR3 DNA reads as TGCAGTGCTAGAGATCGGGGGAGAGCCCCCCACAATGAGCAGTTCTTC. Amino acids: CSARDRGRAPHNEQFF.

The rearrangement joins TRBV3-1 to TRBJ2-5, with a weak D call TRBD2 (5 bases). CDR1 LGHDT and CDR2 YNNKEL come from the germline V gene (reference sequence). Trimming shortened V by 4 bases and J by 2 bases, and 17 bases separated the two germline ends. The CDR3 consists of 16 residues. In DNA, the CDR3 is TGTGCCAGCAGCCGTGAGGGATCAATCCGTCAAGAGACCCAGTACTTC. It codes for CASSREGSIRQETQYF.

The rearrangement joins TRBV3-1 to TRBJ1-2; 8 bases match TRBD1. The CDR3 has 13 residues. The V gene end was trimmed by 5 bases and the J gene end by 5 bases; junction bases not matched to a gene: 4. Germline CDR1 and CDR2: LGHDT and YNNKEL (reference sequence). The CDR3: CASSKGQGYGYTF. For the CDR3, the DNA is TGTGCCAGCAGCAAAGGACAGGGATATGGCTACACCTTC.

This clonotype was counted at least ten times. The chain has TRBV28 and TRBJ1-1; D is possibly TRBD1 (6 bases). CDR1 MDHEN and CDR2 SYDVKM come from the germline V gene. V was pared by 2 bases and J by 7 bases, with 14 bases between. The CDR3 is 14 amino acids. CDR3 nucleotide sequence: TGTGCCAGCAGTTTACTTGGCGCGGACAGTGAAGCTTTCTTT. This translates into CASSLLGADSEAFF.

At least ten counts were recorded for this clonotype. The chain combines TRBV12-3 or TRBV12-4 with TRBJ2-5, with 9 positions matching TRBD2. Trimming took 4 bases from V and 2 from J; bases not matched to a gene: 2. The CDR3 runs 14 residues. The CDR3: CASSSSGTQETQYF. DNA of the CDR3: TGTGCCAGCAGTTCTAGCGGGACTCAAGAGACCCAGTACTTC.

The table lists this clonotype with many counts. The chain recombines TRBV11-3 with TRBJ2-7; 8 bases map to TRBD1. The trim removed 0 bases at V and 3 bases at J, leaving 1 base unmatched. CDR3 size: 14 residues. Germline lookup yields CDR1 SGHNT and CDR2 YENEEA. The CDR3 nucleotides are TGTGCCAGCAGCTTAGAAGACAGGGGCTACGAGCAGTACTTC. This codes for CASSLEDRGYEQYF. Full variable domain (missing parts from reference TRBV11-3 and TRBJ2-7): EAGVVQSPRYKIIEKKQPVAFWCNPISGHNTLYWYLQNLGQGPELLIRYENEEAVDDSQLPKDRFSAERLKGVDSTLKIQPAELGDSAVYLCASSLEDRGYEQYFGPGTRLTVT.

The gene calls are TRBV3-1 and TRBJ2-7, with D possibly called TRBD1 or TRBD2 (6 bases each). The V gene's germline CDR1 is LGHDT and CDR2 YNNKEL (reference sequence). This CDR3 contains 14 residues. V was cut by 3 bases and J by 2 bases, with 11 bases left in between. The CDR3 sequence: CASSQGGITYEQYF. In nucleotides, the CDR3 is TGTGCCAGCAGCCAGGGGGGCATAACCTACGAGCAGTACTTC.

This sequence joins TRBV7-9 and TRBJ2-7; no clear D gene. The CDR3 runs to 12 residues. Germline CDR1 and CDR2: SEHNR and FQNEAQ (reference sequence). V lost 5 bases and J lost 2, with 7 bases in between. CDR3 sequence (DNA): TGTGCCAGCAGCACTTCGCCCTACGAGCAGTACTTC. Its translation: CASSTSPYEQYF.

The V and J genes are TRBV7-9 and TRBJ1-2; D is undetermined. The CDR3 covers 12 residues. V was cut by 2 bases and J by 8 bases, with 9 bases left in between. Per the germline V gene, CDR1 is SEHNR and CDR2 is FQNEAQ (reference sequence). The CDR3 coding sequence is TGTGCCAGCAGCTTACCCACACTGGGCTACACCTTC. As protein: CASSLPTLGYTF.

This clonotype was counted only a few times. V is TRBV7-9 and J is TRBJ2-6; D tentatively reads TRBD1 or TRBD2 (5 bases each). The V end lost 6 bases, the J end lost 0 bases, and 18 bases lay between the germline ends. This CDR3 has 18 residues. Germline V gives CDR1 SEHNR, CDR2 FQNEAQ (reference sequence). In DNA, the CDR3 is TGTGCCAGCAGGATAAGTCCGGGACGGACCTCTGGGGCCAACGTCCTGACTTTC. Encoded protein: CASRISPGRTSGANVLTF.

The table lists this clonotype with a few counts. This rearrangement joins TRBV7-2 to TRBJ2-7; perhaps TRBD2 as D (5 bases). Germline V lookup: CDR1 SGHTA, CDR2 FQGNSA. This CDR3 spans 15 amino acids. The germline V and J ends were trimmed by 5 bases and 5 bases, with 19 bases remaining between them. In nucleotides, the CDR3 is TGTGCCAGCAGCCCCGCGGGTGGGCTCGCTCACGAGCAGTACTTC. This translates into CASSPAGGLAHEQYF. The whole variable domain, remainder taken from reference TRBV7-2 and TRBJ2-7, is GAGVSQSPSNKVTEKGKDVELRCDPISGHTALYWYRQSLGQGLEFLIYFQGNSAPDKSGLPSDRFSAERTGGSVSTLTIQRTQQEDSAVYLCASSPAGGLAHEQYFGPGTRLTVT.

The chain uses TRBV30 and TRBJ1-3; D gene uncertain. Trimming took off 2 bases at V and 4 bases at J, with 9 bases between the two ends. This CDR3 has 13 residues. Germline V lookup: CDR1 GTSNPN, CDR2 SVGIG (reference sequence). As DNA, the CDR3 is TGTGCCTGGAGTATGGACTGGGGAAACACCATATATTTT. Protein: CAWSMDWGNTIYF. Combining the CDR3 with reference TRBV30 and TRBJ1-3 gives the whole variable domain SQTIHQWPATLVQPVGSPLSLECTVEGTSNPNLYWYRQAAGRGLQLLFYSVGIGQISSEVPQNLSASRPQDRQFILSSKKLLLSDSGFYLCAWSMDWGNTIYFGEGSWLTVV.

This clonotype was detected many times. The chain joins TRBV28 to TRBJ2-2; D remains unclear. The CDR3 extends over 14 amino acids. The germline gives CDR1 MDHEN, CDR2 SYDVKM. Trimming shortened V by 6 bases and J by 5 bases, and 13 bases separated the two germline ends. CDR3 sequence reads: CASRNRVSTGELFF. The CDR3 bases are TGTGCCAGCAGAAACCGGGTTTCAACCGGGGAGCTGTTTTTT.

This clonotype was observed a handful of times. This chain uses TRBV19 with TRBJ1-1, with TRBD1 as a possible D gene (5 bases). V lost 10 bases and J lost 7, with 19 bases in between. The CDR3 has 13 residues. Germline V gene lookup returns CDR1 LNHDA and CDR2 SQIVND (reference sequence). The CDR3 spells CAIYADMHNEAFF. CDR3 bases: TGTGCCATCTACGCGGACATGCACAATGAAGCTTTCTTT.

The V call is TRBV27, the J call TRBJ2-7; 9 bases fit TRBD2. The CDR3 sequence is 15 residues long. V shed 4 bases and J 4 bases; nucleotides not matched to a gene: 8. CDR1 and CDR2 (germline): MNHEY, SMNVEV (reference sequence). CDR3 loop: CASSWGGRAQYEQYF. The DNA for the CDR3 is TGTGCCAGCAGTTGGGGCGGGAGGGCCCAGTACGAGCAGTACTTC.

The genes are TRBV5-1 and TRBJ1-4, with 8 bases lining up with TRBD1. The CDR3 extends over 14 amino acids. V trimming: 4 bases; J trimming: 8 bases; junction bases outside the gene matches: 7. The germline CDR1 and CDR2 sequences are SGHRS and YFSETQ. The CDR3, as DNA: TGCGCCAGCAGCCCCCAGGGGGCGAAAGAAAAACTGTTTTTT. Translation gives CASSPQGAKEKLFF.

This clonotype appeared many times. The CDR3 loop reads CASTPLWGTGVTEQYF. CDR3 DNA: TGTGCCAGTACTCCCCTATGGGGGACAGGGGTTACCGAGCAGTACTTC. The rearrangement uses TRBV19 and TRBJ2-7, with 10 bases fitting TRBD1. Trimming took 7 bases from V and 6 from J; bases not matched to a gene: 15. Germline CDR1 LNHDA, CDR2 SQIVND (reference sequence). The CDR3 has 16 amino acids.

The chain recombines TRBV6-5 with TRBJ2-7; the match to TRBD2 covers 11 bases. This CDR3 has 20 residues. The ends lost 2 bases at V and 1 base at J; junction bases unmatched: 16. Germline V gene sequence: CDR1 MNHEY, CDR2 SVGAGI. The CDR3, as DNA: TGTGCCAGCAGTTACAAGTTGCGGCTAGCGGGGGGTACGGGGTCCTACGAGCAGTACTTC. This sequence encodes CASSYKLRLAGGTGSYEQYF.

This clonotype was seen at least ten times. The genes are TRBV28 and TRBJ2-7; tentative D call: TRBD1 (5 bases). V was trimmed by 2 bases and J by 5 bases, leaving 13 bases between them. Per germline, CDR1 MDHEN and CDR2 SYDVKM. The CDR3 extends over 14 amino acids. CDR3 in amino acids: CASSLVTGPNEQYF. CDR3 coding DNA: TGTGCCAGCAGTTTAGTTACAGGTCCCAACGAGCAGTACTTC.

This clonotype was seen just once. The chain is built from TRBV4-3 and TRBJ2-7; TRBD1 agrees at 11 bases. The germline CDR1 and CDR2 sequences are LGHNA and YSLEER. The CDR3 consists of 15 residues. J was trimmed by 2 bases and V by 5 bases; bases with no gene match: 5. CDR3 coding DNA: TGCGCCAGCAGCGGACAGGGGGCGCCGACCTACGAGCAGTACTTC. Amino acid sequence: CASSGQGAPTYEQYF.

There are many counts of this clonotype. The chain carries TRBV28 and TRBJ1-1; D may be TRBD1 (6 bases). This CDR3 region has 15 residues. Germline assignment: CDR1 MDHEN and CDR2 SYDVKM. V lost 6 bases and J lost 3, with 17 bases in between. The CDR3 DNA reads TGTGCCAGCAGCCTCATCCAGGGGATATACACTGAAGCTTTCTTT. It is translated as CASSLIQGIYTEAFF.